This T cell receptor (beta chain) appears in the sequencing data of a study of a mutant IDH1 vaccine in newly diagnosed glioma. The J segment lost 3 bases and the V segment lost 0 bases, leaving 3 bases of the junction unmatched. CDR1 LNHNV and CDR2 YYDKDF come from the germline V gene (reference sequence). CDR3 length: 15 residues. TCRdb's copy holds only in-frame clones and misses some; the assay was immunoSEQ multiplex PCR. The sample has about 88,000 clones, around 80% seen once. This clone showed up just once. What it recognizes is unknown. Study-wide findings and caveats: Vaccination elicited immune responses in 90% to 95% of patients.

Time point defined: baseline, week 1 (first vaccination visit). Treatment here: pre-vaccination baseline after standard-of-care therapy. This sequence joins TRBV15 and TRBJ2-3; 7 positions match TRBD2. The sequences come from PBMCs, collected from a glioma patient treated with radiotherapy, temozolomide or both. This TCR was recovered from a man aged 40-55 years with glioma. Some clones in this sample may be carry-over from other donors' samples. For the CDR3, the DNA is TGTGCCACCAGCAGAGAAGGGAGGGGAACAGATACGCAGTATTTT. As protein: CATSREGRGTDTQYF.